This T cell receptor (beta chain) was identified during a study of OX40 agonist ivuxolimab in advanced cancers. Whole-study context: The study treated patients with ivuxolimab, an agonistic anti-OX40 (CD134) antibody. Hepatocellular carcinoma, melanoma, renal cell or head and neck cancer occurred in dose-escalation patients.

About this clone: Its antigen remains unknown.

This CDR3 is 13 amino acids long. V shed 0 bases and J shed 7 bases, with 10 bases lying between them. Germline V gives CDR1 KGHSH, CDR2 LQKENI. Points from the study as a whole: CD4+ and CD8+ blood T cells expanded clonally by week 6 at 0.1 to 3.0 mg/kg.

Patients with a history of autoimmune disease or on systemic immunosuppression were excluded. Libraries were prepared by immunoSEQ multiplex PCR; TCRdb keeps only in-frame clonotypes and omits some of them. The sample carries more than 70,000 clones, roughly 91% recorded once. This receptor was identified in an adult with an advanced solid tumor such as melanoma, head and neck, liver or kidney cancer. The material was CD4+ or CD8+ T cells sorted from blood, obtained in a trial of the OX40 agonist ivuxolimab. V and J are TRBV18 and TRBJ2-7; D gene uncertain. The CDR3 DNA sequence: TGTGCCAGCTCACCACCGCCGGGTTGGGAGCAGTACTTC. Its translation: CASSPPPGWEQYF.